This T cell receptor beta chain came from a study of human T cells and chemical hapten exposure. Overall study findings and caveats: PT1 expanded TCR counts and patch test score were linked, and their correlation was positive.

The ends were cut back, 3 bases at V and 11 bases at J, with 11 bases in the middle. CDR1 and CDR2 (germline): MNHNS, SASEGT. The CDR3 contains 13 residues. This clonotype was picked up many times. Its matching antigen is unknown. Indicated time point: patch test 1, 2 weeks after DPC sensitization. Treatment specified: therapeutic diphenylcyclopropenone sensitization with weekly scalp DPC. Library preparation tagged each individual cDNA molecule with a unique molecular identifier. A single record per CDR3 protein comes from TCRdb applying MiXCR to the RACE reads. Of about 340,000 distinct CDR3 sequences in the sample, approximately 6.3% were seen once.

The chain is built from TRBV6-1 and TRBJ1-6, with D uncertain. Specimen: whole blood, collected in connection with sensitization to the hapten diphenylcyclopropenone (DPC). The receptor comes from a woman between 18 and 29 years old with alopecia areata. Some clones in this sample may be carry-over from other donors' samples. The CDR3 region has the DNA TGTGCCAGCAGTGACTTAAATCGAACACCCCTCCACTTT. Translating gives CASSDLNRTPLHF.